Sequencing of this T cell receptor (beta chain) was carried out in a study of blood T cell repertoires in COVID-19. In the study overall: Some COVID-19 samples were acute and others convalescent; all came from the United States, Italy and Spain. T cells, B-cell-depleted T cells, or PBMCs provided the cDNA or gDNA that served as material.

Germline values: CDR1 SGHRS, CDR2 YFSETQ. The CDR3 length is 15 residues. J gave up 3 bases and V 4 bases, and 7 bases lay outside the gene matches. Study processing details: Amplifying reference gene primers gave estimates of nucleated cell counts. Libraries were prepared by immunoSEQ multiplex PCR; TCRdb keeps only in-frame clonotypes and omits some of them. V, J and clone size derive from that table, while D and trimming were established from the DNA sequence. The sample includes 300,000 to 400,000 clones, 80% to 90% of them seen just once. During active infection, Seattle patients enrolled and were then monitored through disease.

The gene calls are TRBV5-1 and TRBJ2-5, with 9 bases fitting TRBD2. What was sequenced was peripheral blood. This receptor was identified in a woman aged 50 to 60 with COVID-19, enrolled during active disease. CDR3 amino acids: CASSPRGGPEETQYF. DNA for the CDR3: TGCGCCAGCAGCCCGCGGGGGGGACCAGAAGAGACCCAGTACTTC.